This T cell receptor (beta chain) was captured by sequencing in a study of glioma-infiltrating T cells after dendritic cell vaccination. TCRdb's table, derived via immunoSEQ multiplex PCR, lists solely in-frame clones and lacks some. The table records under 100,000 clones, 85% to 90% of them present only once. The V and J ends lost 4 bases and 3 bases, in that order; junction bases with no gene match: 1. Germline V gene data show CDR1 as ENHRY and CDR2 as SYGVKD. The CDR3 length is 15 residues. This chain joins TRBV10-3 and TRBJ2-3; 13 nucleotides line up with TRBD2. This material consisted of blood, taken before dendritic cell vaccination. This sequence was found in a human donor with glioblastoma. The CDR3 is CAISGTSGGTDTQYF. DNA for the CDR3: TGTGCCATCAGTGGGACTAGCGGGGGTACAGATACGCAGTATTTT.